This section outlines one T cell receptor beta chain sequence together with its context. Antigen unknown. This entry comes from a study of vaccination and CD4 T cells after COVID-19. The overall study: Recovered-phase convalescent patients showed SARS-CoV-2 positivity by nasal swab PCR; 9 or 10 were mild, one severe. Culture controls were given either a CEFX pool, an HIV-1 Nef pool, or no peptide.

Regarding treatment: roughly 11-day PBMC culture with coronavirus spike peptide pools or control peptides (ViraFEST assay). Via ViraFEST, peptide pools expanded antigen-specific T cells before TCR sequencing. Germline loops: CDR1 GTSNPN, CDR2 SVGIG (reference sequence). CDR3 length: 13 amino acids. Trimming left V 0 bases short and J 7 bases short, with 13 bases between. The Oncomine TCR Beta short-read assay sequenced DNA from cultured CD4+ T cells. DNA came from CD4+ T cells after culture. From the PCR reads, TCRdb called clonotypes with MiXCR, one entry per CDR3 protein. The table lists 8,500 to 13,000 distinct CDR3 sequences, roughly 31% of them singletons.

Source material: CD4+ T cells from blood, cultured in vitro. This TCR came from a human donor who had recovered from COVID-19. The V gene is TRBV30, the J gene TRBJ2-7; possible D gene TRBD1, 5 bases. The CDR3 nucleotides are TGTGCCTGGAGTGTGGGGCACCCATGGGAGCAGTACTTC. It yields the protein CAWSVGHPWEQYF.